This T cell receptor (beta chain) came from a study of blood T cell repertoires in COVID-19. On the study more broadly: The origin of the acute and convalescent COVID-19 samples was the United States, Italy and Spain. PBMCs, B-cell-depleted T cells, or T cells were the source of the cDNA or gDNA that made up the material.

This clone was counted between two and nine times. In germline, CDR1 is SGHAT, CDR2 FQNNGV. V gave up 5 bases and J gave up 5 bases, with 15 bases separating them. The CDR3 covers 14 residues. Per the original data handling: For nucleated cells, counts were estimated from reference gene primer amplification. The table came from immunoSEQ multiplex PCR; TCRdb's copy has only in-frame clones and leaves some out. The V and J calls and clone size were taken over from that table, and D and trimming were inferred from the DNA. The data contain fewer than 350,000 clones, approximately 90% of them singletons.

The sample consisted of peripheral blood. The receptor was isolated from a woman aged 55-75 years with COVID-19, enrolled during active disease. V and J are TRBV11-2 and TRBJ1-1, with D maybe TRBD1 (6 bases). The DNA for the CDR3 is TGTGCCAGCAGCCAACTAAGGCAGGGGACTGAAGCTTTCTTT. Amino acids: CASSQLRQGTEAFF.